This T cell receptor delta chain was retrieved from a study of gamma-delta T cells after stem cell transplantation. TCRdb re-processed the RT-PCR reads via CATT. The data contain around 16,000 delta-chain clones, over 8% of them singletons. From germline, CDR1 is GEAIGNYY and CDR2 EKD. The CDR3 consists of 20 residues. In the case of this clone: Its ends do not fully match the called genes, so a read error is possible.

The clonotype was recovered from a human donor. It is not recorded whose cells these are; they may come from a transplant donor. What was sequenced was gamma-delta T cells. This chain joins TRDV2 and TRDJ3; TRDD3 matches at 8 bases. The CDR3 DNA follows: TGTGCCTGTGACTTGATGGTGGGGGATTCAATCTCCTGTGACACCCGCCAGATGTTTTTC. Protein sequence: CACDLMVGDSISCDTRQMFF.